The 30 T cell receptor beta chains in this list originate from one sample, sequenced in a study of blood T cells in healthy people across ages. Combining a sample-barcoded 5' primer with a J-beta primer mix, a second PCR ran for about 7 to 11 cycles. TCRdb called the 5' RACE reads again in MiXCR, with one record for every CDR3 protein. Among roughly 800,000 distinct CDR3 sequences listed, roughly 40% were seen once. Sequencing was performed on blood. These TCRs come from a man between 18 and 29 years old in good health.

This chain uses TRBV7-2 with TRBJ1-5; D perhaps matches TRBD1 (5 bases). This CDR3 region has 14 residues. CDR1 is SGHTA and CDR2 is FQGNSA in the germline V gene. Trimming took 6 bases from V and 6 from J, leaving 15 bases between them. CDR3 coding DNA: TGTGCCAGCAGTTACGTCAGGGATGGTCAGCCCCAGCATTTT. This sequence encodes CASSYVRDGQPQHF.

A remark on this clonotype: Since a much larger clone is just one base distant, this may be a read error. The chain employs TRBV12-3 or TRBV12-4 and TRBJ2-3; TRBD2 agrees at 12 bases. J was trimmed by 1 base and V by 8 bases; bases with no gene match: 4. The CDR3 extends over 15 amino acids. The CDR3 sequence is CASGLAGGRTDTQYF. CDR3 DNA sequence: TGTGCCAGCGGCCTAGCGGGGGGGCGCACAGATACGCAGTATTTT.

This clonotype turned up a few times. V usage is TRBV7-3 and J usage is TRBJ2-3; tentative D call: TRBD2 (7 bases). With 9 bases removed from V and 2 bases from J, the gap between germline ends came to 18 bases. From germline, CDR1 is SGHTA and CDR2 FQGTGA. CDR3 length: 15 amino acids. This CDR3 is CASGLAGADTDTQYF. For the CDR3, the DNA is TGTGCCAGTGGTCTTGCGGGGGCCGACACAGATACGCAGTATTTT.

Remarks on this clonotype: This may stem from a read error, because a much larger clone lies one nucleotide away. The chain recombines TRBV20-1 with TRBJ2-7; 11 positions agree with TRBD1. Germline V gene data show CDR1 as DFQATT and CDR2 as SNEGSKA (reference sequence). After removal of 6 bases from V and 7 bases from J, the junction contained 5 bases not matched to a gene. The CDR3 loop spans 12 amino acids. The CDR3 sequence: CSARTGGWEQYF. In DNA form, the CDR3 reads TGCAGTGCAAGGACAGGGGGCTGGGAGCAGTACTTC.

The chain joins TRBV9 to TRBJ2-5; 8 bases are shared with TRBD1. V gave up 2 bases and J gave up 11 bases; unmatched junction bases: 17. The CDR3 covers 16 residues. CDR1 and CDR2 from the germline V gene are SGDLS and YYNGEE. The CDR3, as DNA: TGTGCCAGCAGCGTCACCGGGACAGGTGTCTACAATGAGCAGTACTTC. The encoded protein is CASSVTGTGVYNEQYF. The full variable domain, its missing parts supplied by reference TRBV9 and TRBJ2-5, is DSGVTQTPKHLITATGQRVTLRCSPRSGDLSVYWYQQSLDQGLQFLIQYYNGEERAKGNILERFSAQQFPDLHSELNLSSLELGDSALYFCASSVTGTGVYNEQYFGPGTRLLVL.

J is TRBJ2-1 and V is TRBV20-1, with D maybe TRBD2 (5 bases). The CDR3 has 15 amino acids. Germline V gene lookup returns CDR1 DFQATT and CDR2 SNEGSKA (reference sequence). Trimming stripped 5 bases from V and 2 bases from J, with 16 bases between. CDR3 DNA sequence: TGCAGTGCTCCCCCTAGCCGCTCAGCCTACAATGAGCAGTTCTTC. Translating it yields CSAPPSRSAYNEQFF.

This clonotype was observed at least ten times. The chain carries TRBV5-1 and TRBJ2-7, with D possibly TRBD2 on 5 matching bases. The germline V gene encodes CDR1 SGHRS and CDR2 YFSETQ. CDR3 length: 15 amino acids. The germline V and J ends were trimmed by 0 bases and 4 bases, with 14 bases remaining between them. CDR3 loop: CASSLDLGEGYEQYF. The CDR3 nucleotides are TGCGCCAGCAGCTTGGACTTAGGAGAGGGATACGAGCAGTACTTC. The full variable domain, in which reference TRBV5-1 and TRBJ2-7 provide the parts outside the CDR3, is KAGVTQTPRYLIKTRGQQVTLSCSPISGHRSVSWYQQTPGQGLQFLFEYFSETQRNKGNFPGRFSGRQFSNSRSEMNVSTLELGDSALYLCASSLDLGEGYEQYFGPGTRLTVT.

The rearrangement uses TRBV12-3 or TRBV12-4 and TRBJ1-1; D might be TRBD1 (5 bases). V was cut by 4 bases and J by 3 bases, with 12 bases left in between. The CDR3 runs 14 residues. The CDR3 spells CASSYRGPHTEAFF. The CDR3 bases are TGTGCCAGCAGTTACCGGGGACCTCACACTGAAGCTTTCTTT.

The chain carries TRBV12-3 or TRBV12-4 and TRBJ1-3; the D is unclear. The germline V and J ends were trimmed by 5 bases and 0 bases, with 11 bases remaining between them. There are 15 residues in the CDR3. The CDR3 region has the DNA TGTGCCAGCAGTCCCTACACGGCCTCTGGAAACACCATATATTTT. Its translation is CASSPYTASGNTIYF.

This chain joins TRBV5-1 and TRBJ1-2; perhaps TRBD1 as D (6 bases). The CDR3 is made up of 16 amino acids. With 0 bases removed from V and 3 bases from J, the gap between germline ends came to 15 bases. The V gene's germline CDR1 is SGHRS and CDR2 YFSETQ. CDR3 DNA sequence: TGCGCCAGCAGCTTGGCCACCCAACGACAGGACTATGGCTACACCTTC. Translation gives CASSLATQRQDYGYTF.

The V call is TRBV9, the J call TRBJ1-4; D perhaps matches TRBD1 (5 bases). With 4 bases removed from V and 6 bases from J, the gap between germline ends came to 10 bases. The CDR3 length is 13 residues. Germline values: CDR1 SGDLS, CDR2 YYNGEE. DNA of the CDR3: TGTGCCAGCAGCCCCTCGACAGATGAAAAACTGTTTTTT. It translates to CASSPSTDEKLFF.

This chain links TRBV20-1 with TRBJ2-7, with TRBD2 matching over 7 bases. V lost 6 bases and J lost 7; bases outside the gene matches: 6. The CDR3 is 11 residues long. Germline-derived CDR1 and CDR2 are DFQATT and SNEGSKA (reference sequence). The chain's CDR3 is CSASPSGEQYF. CDR3 nucleotide sequence: TGCAGTGCCTCCCCTAGCGGTGAGCAGTACTTC.

For this clonotype: A much more abundant neighbour one base away suggests this may be a read error. DNA for the CDR3: TGCAGTGCTAGTCTAGGGGGGAACCAAGAGACCCAGTTCTTC. Its translation: CSASLGGNQETQFF. The chain combines TRBV20-1 with TRBJ2-1; either TRBD1 or TRBD2 may fit D (6 bases each). Trimming took off 3 bases at V and 13 bases at J, with 22 bases between the two ends. The CDR3 is 14 residues long. The germline gives CDR1 DFQATT, CDR2 SNEGSKA (reference sequence).

This clonotype was recorded a few times. This chain links TRBV7-9 with TRBJ2-1, with D perhaps matching TRBD2 (7 bases). The V and J ends lost 11 bases and 10 bases respectively, with 15 bases between them. Germline CDR1 reads SEHNR; CDR2 reads FQNEAQ (reference sequence). This CDR3 contains 11 residues. Here the CDR3 reads CAWGGLGEQFF. The DNA for the CDR3 is TGTGCCTGGGGGGGCCTGGGGGAGCAGTTCTTC.

A note on this clonotype: Just one base apart from a much larger clone, this may be a read error. The gene calls are TRBV12-3 or TRBV12-4 and TRBJ2-5; TRBD2 agrees at 8 bases. The J call may be incorrect, as the DNA end agrees better with TRBJ2-7. This CDR3 region has 11 residues. CDR3 amino acids: CAAGGGDEQYF. The CDR3 bases are TGTGCCGCCGGGGGGGGCGACGAGCAGTACTTC.

This clonotype was seen a single time. The V gene is TRBV5-6, the J gene TRBJ2-3; D not resolved. The CDR3 sequence is 14 residues long. The germline V and J ends were trimmed by 3 bases and 0 bases, with 8 bases remaining between them. Germline CDR1 and CDR2: SGHDT and YYEEEE. In DNA, the CDR3 is TGTGCCAGCAGCTGCGCCACTAGCACAGATACGCAGTATTTT. The encoded protein is CASSCATSTDTQYF.

This clonotype occurred once. The rearrangement joins TRBV5-1 to TRBJ2-7; D gene unclear. Trimming shortened V by 4 bases and J by 7 bases, and 15 bases separated the two germline ends. The CDR3 consists of 13 residues. From germline, CDR1 is SGHRS and CDR2 YFSETQ. The CDR3 here is CASSPGWGDEQYF. The CDR3 DNA sequence: TGCGCCAGCAGCCCCGGTTGGGGTGATGAGCAGTACTTC.

Of note for this clonotype: At one of its ends the junction is not consistent with the germline gene, which may arise from a read error. The chain carries TRBV20-1 and TRBJ2-6; a weak D match, TRBD1 (5 bases). The V gene's germline CDR1 is DFQATT and CDR2 SNEGSKA (reference sequence). This CDR3 is 15 amino acids long. The CDR3: CSARVGYPGANVLTF. The CDR3 DNA reads TGCAGTGCTAGAGTCGGGTACCCTGGGGCCAATGTCCTGACTTTC.

This clonotype was recorded a few times. CDR3 nucleotides: TGTGCCAGCAGCCAGAGGGGATTTGGCTACACCTTC. Amino acid sequence: CASSQRGFGYTF. The chain employs TRBV3-1 and TRBJ1-2, with D possibly TRBD1 on 5 matching bases. Germline V CDR1 and CDR2: LGHDT, YNNKEL (reference sequence). The CDR3 is 12 residues long. The V gene lost 3 bases and the J gene lost 7 bases, with 9 bases spanning the gap.

The V and J genes are TRBV20-1 and TRBJ2-4; D remains ambiguous. CDR1 is DFQATT, CDR2 SNEGSKA, per germline (reference sequence). The CDR3 length is 14 residues. Trimming pared 3 bases from V and 1 base from J, leaving 10 bases between. The CDR3 coding sequence is TGCAGTGCTAGTCCTCGGTCTGCCAAAAACATTCAGTACTTC. Protein product: CSASPRSAKNIQYF.

In its sample, this clonotype was seen many times. This chain links TRBV2 with TRBJ2-4, with 7 bases identical to TRBD2. With V trimmed by 6 bases and J by 7 bases, 3 bases remained unmatched. From germline, CDR1 is SNHLY and CDR2 FYNNEI. The CDR3 sequence is 12 residues long. The CDR3 reads CASRGGSNIQYF. DNA of the CDR3: TGTGCCAGCAGGGGGGGGTCGAACATTCAGTACTTC.

The DNA of the CDR3 is TGCGCCAGCAGCCAAGATAGGGGCAGGACTCCTTATGGCTACACCTTC. Residues: CASSQDRGRTPYGYTF. This chain uses TRBV4-1 with TRBJ1-2; D possibly corresponds to TRBD1 (5 bases). Trimming took off 0 bases at V and 5 bases at J, with 16 bases between the two ends. Germline values: CDR1 MGHRA, CDR2 YSYEKL. The CDR3 length is 16 residues.

The chain employs TRBV9 and TRBJ2-3; D remains ambiguous. CDR1 SGDLS and CDR2 YYNGEE come from the germline V gene. Between the trimmed V and J ends, which lost 0 bases and 2 bases, there was a span of 10 bases. CDR3 length: 15 amino acids. CDR3 amino acids: CASSVGRADTDTQYF. CDR3 nucleotides: TGTGCCAGCAGCGTAGGGCGCGCGGACACAGATACGCAGTATTTT.

With respect to this clonotype: A much larger clone differs by one base, so this may be a read error. The rearrangement links TRBV20-1 to TRBJ2-1; a possible D gene is TRBD1 (7 bases). The CDR3 length is 13 residues. Germline assignment: CDR1 DFQATT and CDR2 SNEGSKA (reference sequence). With 3 bases removed from V and 7 bases from J, the gap between germline ends came to 13 bases. CDR3: CSASAGGWNEQFF. The CDR3 region has the DNA TGCAGTGCTAGTGCAGGGGGGTGGAATGAGCAGTTCTTC.

The V and J genes are TRBV27 and TRBJ1-4; D call uncertain. This CDR3 comprises 14 residues. The germline V gene has CDR1 MNHEY and CDR2 SMNVEV (reference sequence). The V end was cut by 2 bases, the J end by 8 bases, with 12 bases between. In DNA, the CDR3 is TGTGCCAGCAGTTTAAGGCACCGCGGGGAAAAACTGTTTTTT. Amino acids: CASSLRHRGEKLFF.

V gene TRBV20-1 combines with J gene TRBJ1-5; D unclear. There are 12 residues in the CDR3. V gave up 1 base and J gave up 3 bases, with 4 bases separating them. Germline V gene sequence: CDR1 DFQATT, CDR2 SNEGSKA (reference sequence). The DNA of the CDR3 is TGCAGTGCTAGAGGTCCCAATCAGCCCCAGCATTTT. As protein: CSARGPNQPQHF.

V usage is TRBV20-1 and J usage is TRBJ2-1; D remains ambiguous. The V gene lost 0 bases and the J gene lost 4 bases, with 16 bases spanning the gap. This CDR3 contains 16 residues. Germline loops: CDR1 DFQATT, CDR2 SNEGSKA (reference sequence). CDR3 sequence: CSARDLQGTHYNEQFF. The CDR3 nucleotides are TGCAGTGCTAGAGATTTGCAAGGAACACATTACAATGAGCAGTTCTTC.

This clonotype was detected a few times. V gene TRBV18 combines with J gene TRBJ2-1; D possibly corresponds to TRBD1 (7 bases). Looked up from germline, CDR1 is KGHSH and CDR2 is LQKENI. Trimming pared 2 bases from V and 4 bases from J, leaving 21 bases between. The CDR3 totals 18 residues. The CDR3 region has the DNA TGTGCCAGCTCACCAGGGCGGGACAGAAACACCCTATACAATGAGCAGTTCTTC. It encodes CASSPGRDRNTLYNEQFF. Combining the CDR3 with reference TRBV18 and TRBJ2-1 gives the whole variable domain NAGVMQNPRHLVRRRGQEARLRCSPMKGHSHVYWYRQLPEEGLKFMVYLQKENIIDESGMPKERFSAEFPKEGPSILRIQQVVRGDSAAYFCASSPGRDRNTLYNEQFFGPGTRLTVL.

This clonotype was detected only a few times. The chain is built from TRBV12-3 or TRBV12-4 and TRBJ2-5; D possibly uses TRBD1 or TRBD2 (5 bases each). Trimming stripped 3 bases from V and 0 bases from J, with 8 bases between. The CDR3 totals 14 residues. The CDR3 bases are TGTGCCAGCAGTTTCGTGGGACACCAAGAGACCCAGTACTTC. Translation gives CASSFVGHQETQYF.

With regard to this clonotype: The junction does not match germline at one end; this may be a read error. This chain links TRBV9 with TRBJ2-1; TRBD1 matches at 8 bases. The V gene's germline CDR1 is SGDLS and CDR2 YYNGEE. The CDR3 spans 15 residues. CDR3 nucleotides: TGTGCCTGCAGCTCTCAGGGGGCGTCCTGGGATGAGCAGTTCTTC. This translates into CACSSQGASWDEQFF. The full variable domain, rest sourced from reference TRBV9 and TRBJ2-1, is DSGVTQTPKHLITATGQRVTLRCSPRSGDLSVYWYQQSLDQGLQFLIQYYNGEERAKGNILERFSAQQFPDLHSELNLSSLELGDSALYFCACSSQGASWDEQFFGPGTRLTVL.